Sequencing of this TCR beta chain was carried out in a study of shared clonotypes between healthy human individuals. Study summary: There were three CD4 naive, three CD4 memory, two CD8 naive and one CD8 memory plates per donor.

Worth noting for this clone: The target antigen is unknown.

In germline, CDR1 is SGDLS, CDR2 YYNGEE. This CDR3 has 15 residues. Trimming took 6 bases from V and 4 from J; bases not matched to a gene: 13. Study-level results: Sampling covered nothing but blood. Tissue TCR repertoires likely differ from those found in blood. Among donors, clonotype sharing was expected to be affected by sequencing depth.

Measured with immunoSEQ multiplex PCR; TCRdb has only the in-frame clones, and not every one. The sample shows approximately 620,000 clones, around 97% of them seen only once. Every donor, a Caucasian adult, lived in Nashville, Tennessee. The chain employs TRBV9 and TRBJ2-7; TRBD2 aligns across 7 bases. The sequenced sample consisted of naive CD4+ T cells sorted from blood. Documented subset: CD45RA+ positively selected. The sequence derives from a woman aged 25 to 39 in good health. In nucleotides, the CDR3 is TGTGCCAGCACCCCCATTCCCCTAGCGGAATACGAGCAGTACTTC. Translation: CASTPIPLAEYEQYF.